This T cell receptor (beta chain) was retrieved from a study of shared clonotypes between healthy human individuals. Notes on the study in general: Genetic and exposure-history diversity was limited by the few donors. Shared across four donors were around 5% of the naive CD4 clonotypes. Depth of sequencing was expected to influence donor clonotype sharing.

Every donor, a Caucasian adult, lived in Nashville, Tennessee. The data were produced by immunoSEQ multiplex PCR, yet TCRdb's version contains in-frame clones alone and is incomplete. The data contain 1.6 million or so clones, less than 99% of them seen just once; the ten biggest clones take up approximately 0.4%. This CDR3 has 12 amino acids. CDR1 MDHEN and CDR2 SYDVKM come from the germline V gene. In regard to this clone: Antigen specificity is unknown.

This receptor was taken from a man younger than 45 in good health. The V and J genes are TRBV28 and TRBJ1-5, with 10 bases that match TRBD1. The specimen sequenced was naive CD4+ T cells sorted from blood. The subset: CD45RA+ positively selected. The CDR3 protein is CASGQGVQPQHF. CDR3 in DNA: TGTGCTTCTGGACAGGGGGTCCAGCCCCAGCATTTT. The full variable domain, its missing parts supplied by reference TRBV28 and TRBJ1-5, is DVKVTQSSRYLVKRTGEKVFLECVQDMDHENMFWYRQDPGLGLRLIYFSYDVKMKEKGDIPEGYSVSREKKERFSLILESASTNQTSMYLCASGQGVQPQHFGDGTRLSIL.